This T cell receptor beta chain came from a study of beta chain features in type 1 diabetes. Expressed TCRB transcripts were sequenced after all isolated RNA was converted to cDNA. Data came from immunoSEQ multiplex PCR; TCRdb stores just in-frame clones and leaves some out. The table records 350,000 to 400,000 clones, 10% to 15% of them present only once. The CDR3 contains 12 residues. Germline CDR1 and CDR2: MDHEN and SYDVKM. Germline trimming cut 8 bases from V and 8 bases from J; bases unmatched to any gene: 6. This clone was found a few times. Its antigen is not known. Findings and limits, study-wide: Among all four CD4+ subsets, Type 1 diabetes patients had TCRB CDR3s that were moderately but significantly shorter.

The receptor comes from a woman aged 18-35 years with type 1 diabetes. Specimen: naive CD4+ T cells from blood. The V and J genes are TRBV28 and TRBJ2-1; TRBD1 agrees at 7 bases. The DNA for the CDR3 is TGTGCCAGCGGGACAGCACATCATGAGCAGTTCTTC. This translates into CASGTAHHEQFF.